These 9 T cell receptor beta chains share one sample of origin, sequenced in a study of CD8 T cells in ankylosing spondylitis. In TCRdb, the 5' RACE reads were re-called with MiXCR into one record per CDR3 protein. The profile shows about 35,000 distinct CDR3 sequences, 10% to 13% of them singletons. Sequencing was carried out using blood, either unsorted or a sorted T cell fraction (not recorded which). The receptors here all came from a male donor with ankylosing spondylitis or in good health (not recorded which).

Many counts were recorded for this clonotype. The chain couples TRBV7-9 to TRBJ2-7, with a weak D call TRBD2 (6 bases). Germline CDR1 and CDR2: SEHNR and FQNEAQ (reference sequence). V lost 6 bases and J 0 bases, leaving 12 bases between the germline ends. CDR3 length equals 14 residues. The CDR3 bases are TGTGCCAGCAGGGCCCGGGACTTCTCCTACGAGCAGTACTTC. Encoded protein: CASRARDFSYEQYF.

This clonotype was seen repeatedly, ten times or more. This chain joins TRBV6-1 and TRBJ2-7; no clear D. The CDR3 totals 14 residues. Trimming stripped 1 base from V and 9 bases from J, with 16 bases between. Germline V gene sequence: CDR1 MNHNS, CDR2 SASEGT. The CDR3 DNA reads as TGTGCCAGCAGTGAAGGGTACCAGAAAGGACGGCAGTACTTC. Translation: CASSEGYQKGRQYF.

This clonotype came up many times. The chain joins TRBV20-1 to TRBJ1-6; tentative D call: TRBD1 (5 bases). Between the trimmed V and J ends, which lost 3 bases and 1 base, there was a span of 10 bases. In germline, CDR1 is DFQATT, CDR2 SNEGSKA (reference sequence). The CDR3 has 15 residues. The CDR3 sequence is CSASGGVSYNSPLHF. In nucleotides, the CDR3 is TGCAGTGCTAGTGGGGGGGTTTCCTATAATTCACCCCTCCACTTT.

This clonotype has at least ten counts. The V call is TRBV7-2, the J call TRBJ2-7, with TRBD1 identical over 8 bases. Germline V gene data show CDR1 as SGHTA and CDR2 as FQGNSA. Losses at the gene ends were 5 bases for V and 6 bases for J; bases not matched to a gene: 0. This CDR3 contains 11 residues. CDR3 in DNA: TGTGCCAGCAGCACAGGGGGCGAGCAGTACTTC. This encodes CASSTGGEQYF.

The table lists this clonotype with many counts. The chain joins TRBV5-1 to TRBJ2-7; no firm D call. The germline V gene encodes CDR1 SGHRS and CDR2 YFSETQ. With 0 bases removed from V and 2 bases from J, the gap between germline ends came to 12 bases. The CDR3 is made up of 15 amino acids. The CDR3 DNA reads TGCGCCAGCAGCTTGGGGGTCGATGGGGCCTACGAGCAGTACTTC. Encoded protein: CASSLGVDGAYEQYF.

This clonotype was detected ten times or more. The rearrangement links TRBV28 to TRBJ2-1; D is tentatively TRBD1 or TRBD2 (5 bases each). CDR3 size: 12 residues. Trimming stripped 4 bases from V and 8 bases from J, with 9 bases between. Per germline, CDR1 MDHEN and CDR2 SYDVKM. CDR3 protein: CASSSWDHEQFF. CDR3 nucleotide sequence: TGTGCCAGCAGTTCTTGGGACCATGAGCAGTTCTTC.

On this clonotype: Possible read error: a much larger clone is one base away. The V gene is TRBV20-1, the J gene TRBJ2-3, with D unclear. CDR3 length: 12 residues. Trimming left V 5 bases short and J 6 bases short, with 12 bases between. The germline CDR1 and CDR2 sequences are DFQATT and SNEGSKA (reference sequence). CDR3 sequence (DNA): TGCAGTGCTCCCAACCCGGCGGATACGCAGTATTTT. Protein sequence: CSAPNPADTQYF.

Ten or more counts support this clonotype. CDR3 amino acids: CASRTGGAISSGSGAKNIQYF. As DNA, the CDR3 is TGTGCCAGCAGGACCGGGGGGGCCATCTCTAGCGGGAGTGGAGCCAAAAACATTCAGTACTTC. This chain links TRBV11-3 with TRBJ2-4; 10 bases agree with TRBD2. CDR1 SGHNT and CDR2 YENEEA come from the germline V gene. The CDR3 runs to 21 residues. With V trimmed by 6 bases and J by 0 bases, 20 bases remained unmatched.

This clonotype has ten or more counts. The CDR3: CASSAQSGVYEQYF. The CDR3 DNA sequence: TGTGCCAGCAGTGCACAATCCGGGGTCTACGAGCAGTACTTC. The gene calls are TRBV25-1 and TRBJ2-7, with D maybe TRBD2 (5 bases). The CDR3 is made up of 14 amino acids. The germline V and J ends were trimmed by 4 bases and 3 bases, with 13 bases remaining between them. CDR1 and CDR2 (germline): MGHDK, SYGVNS.